Sequencing of this T cell receptor beta chain was carried out in a study of PD-1 blockade in classical Hodgkin lymphoma. Findings and limits, study-wide: Some patients started nivolumab under 1 year after ASCT, and they were excluded. Unlike CD8+ TCR diversity, which did not rise significantly by C4D1, CD4+ TCR diversity did.

Assay used: immunoSEQ multiplex PCR; TCRdb lists only in-frame clones, some missing. The sample lists approximately 61,000 clones, 75% to 90% occurring once. About this clone: Its antigen is undetermined.

The CDR3 consists of 17 residues. CDR1 is SEHNR and CDR2 is FQNEAQ in the germline V gene (reference sequence). V was cut by 0 bases and J by 7 bases, with 21 bases left in between. All trial patients relapsed after autologous stem cell transplantation. This sequence originates from a human donor with classical Hodgkin lymphoma. The chain has TRBV7-9 and TRBJ1-2; no clear D. The material was peripheral blood mononuclear cells (PBMCs), obtained at baseline. The CDR3 DNA reads as TGTGCCAGCAGCTTAGCGGAGGTTCGGGCAGGATTTGGTGGCTACACCTTC. It is translated as CASSLAEVRAGFGGYTF.